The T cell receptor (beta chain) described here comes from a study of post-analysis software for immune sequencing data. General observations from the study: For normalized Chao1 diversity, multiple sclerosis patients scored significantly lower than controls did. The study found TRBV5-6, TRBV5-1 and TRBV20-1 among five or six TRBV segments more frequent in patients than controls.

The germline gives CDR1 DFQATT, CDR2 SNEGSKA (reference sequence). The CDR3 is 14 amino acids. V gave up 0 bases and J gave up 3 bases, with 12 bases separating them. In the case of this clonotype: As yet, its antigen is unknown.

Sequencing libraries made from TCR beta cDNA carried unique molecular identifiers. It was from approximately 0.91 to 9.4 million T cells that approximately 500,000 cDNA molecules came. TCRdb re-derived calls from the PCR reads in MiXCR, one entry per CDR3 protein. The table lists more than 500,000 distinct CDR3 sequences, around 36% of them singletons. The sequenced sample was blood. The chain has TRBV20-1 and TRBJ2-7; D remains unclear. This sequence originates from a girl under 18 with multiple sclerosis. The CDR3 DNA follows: TGCAGTGCTAGAGACAAGGGTTTCTGCTACGAGCAGTACTTC. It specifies CSARDKGFCYEQYF.